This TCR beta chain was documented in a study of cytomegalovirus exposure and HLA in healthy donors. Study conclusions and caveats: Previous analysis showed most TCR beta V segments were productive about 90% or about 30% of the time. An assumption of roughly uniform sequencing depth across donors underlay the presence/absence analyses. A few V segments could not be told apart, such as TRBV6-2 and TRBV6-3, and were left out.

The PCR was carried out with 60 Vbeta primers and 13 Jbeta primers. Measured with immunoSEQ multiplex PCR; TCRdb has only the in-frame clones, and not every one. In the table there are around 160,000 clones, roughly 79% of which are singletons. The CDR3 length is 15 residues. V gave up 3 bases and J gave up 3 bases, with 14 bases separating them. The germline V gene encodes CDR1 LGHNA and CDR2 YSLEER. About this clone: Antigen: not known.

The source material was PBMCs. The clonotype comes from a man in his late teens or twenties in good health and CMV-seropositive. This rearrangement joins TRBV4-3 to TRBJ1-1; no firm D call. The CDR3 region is CASSQDRTDHTEAFF. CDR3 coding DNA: TGCGCCAGCAGCCAGGACCGGACTGACCACACTGAAGCTTTCTTT.